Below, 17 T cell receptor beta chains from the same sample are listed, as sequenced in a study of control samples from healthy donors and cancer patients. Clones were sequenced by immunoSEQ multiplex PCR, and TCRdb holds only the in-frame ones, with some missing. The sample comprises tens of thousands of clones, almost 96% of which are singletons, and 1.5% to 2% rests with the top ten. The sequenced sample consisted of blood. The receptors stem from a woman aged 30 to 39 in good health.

The DNA for the CDR3 is TGTGCCAGCAGTACCTCACAGGGAGGGCGAGAGACCCAGTACTTC. Translation: CASSTSQGGRETQYF. The chain is built from TRBV28 and TRBJ2-5; a possible D gene is TRBD2 (7 bases). Trimming stripped 5 bases from V and 4 bases from J, with 17 bases between. The CDR3 has 15 amino acids. From germline, CDR1 is MDHEN and CDR2 SYDVKM. Complete variable domain (other parts from reference TRBV28 and TRBJ2-5): DVKVTQSSRYLVKRTGEKVFLECVQDMDHENMFWYRQDPGLGLRLIYFSYDVKMKEKGDIPEGYSVSREKKERFSLILESASTNQTSMYLCASSTSQGGRETQYFGPGTRLLVL.

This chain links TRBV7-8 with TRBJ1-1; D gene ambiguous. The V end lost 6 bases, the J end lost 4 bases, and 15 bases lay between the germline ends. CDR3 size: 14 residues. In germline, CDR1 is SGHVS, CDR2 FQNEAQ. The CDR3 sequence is CASSSLVSGTEAFF. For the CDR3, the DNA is TGTGCCAGCAGTTCACTTGTCTCCGGCACTGAAGCTTTCTTT.

CDR3 in amino acids: CASSLTGGMNTEAFF. DNA for the CDR3: TGCGCCAGCAGCTTGACAGGGGGAATGAACACTGAAGCTTTCTTT. V usage is TRBV5-1 and J usage is TRBJ1-1; TRBD1 matches 8 bases. Germline CDR1 is SGHRS and CDR2 is YFSETQ. The junction had 2 bases not matched to a gene; V was cut back by 1 base and J by 0 bases. The CDR3 totals 15 residues.

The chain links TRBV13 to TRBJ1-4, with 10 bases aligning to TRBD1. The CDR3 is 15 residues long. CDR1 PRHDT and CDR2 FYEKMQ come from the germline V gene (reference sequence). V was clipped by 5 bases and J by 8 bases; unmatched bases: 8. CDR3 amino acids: CASSAPGQGREKLFF. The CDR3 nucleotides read TGTGCCAGCAGCGCACCGGGACAGGGGCGAGAAAAACTGTTTTTT.

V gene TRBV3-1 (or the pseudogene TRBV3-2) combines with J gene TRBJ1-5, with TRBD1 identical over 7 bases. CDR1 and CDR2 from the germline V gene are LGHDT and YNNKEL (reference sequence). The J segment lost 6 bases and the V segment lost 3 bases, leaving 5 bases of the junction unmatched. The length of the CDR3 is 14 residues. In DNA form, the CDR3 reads TGTGCCAGCAGCCAGACAGGGATGGGTCAGCCCCAGCATTTT. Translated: CASSQTGMGQPQHF.

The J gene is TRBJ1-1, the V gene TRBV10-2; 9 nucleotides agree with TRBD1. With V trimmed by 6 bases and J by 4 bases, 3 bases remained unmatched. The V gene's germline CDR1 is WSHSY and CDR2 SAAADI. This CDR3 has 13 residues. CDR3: CASSPTGGTEAFF. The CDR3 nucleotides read TGCGCCAGCAGCCCGACAGGGGGCACTGAAGCTTTCTTT.

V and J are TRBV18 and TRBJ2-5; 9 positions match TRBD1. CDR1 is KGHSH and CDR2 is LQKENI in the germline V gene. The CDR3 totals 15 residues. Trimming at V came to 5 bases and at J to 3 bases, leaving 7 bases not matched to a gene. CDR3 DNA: TGTGCCAGCTCATCGACAGGGGGGAGAAAAGAGACCCAGTACTTC. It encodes CASSSTGGRKETQYF.

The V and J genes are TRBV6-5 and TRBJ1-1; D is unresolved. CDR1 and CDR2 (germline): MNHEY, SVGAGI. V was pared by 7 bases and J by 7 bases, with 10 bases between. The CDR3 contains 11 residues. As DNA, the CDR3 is TGTGCCAGCATGACCACTTTTGAAGCTTTCTTT. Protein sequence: CASMTTFEAFF.

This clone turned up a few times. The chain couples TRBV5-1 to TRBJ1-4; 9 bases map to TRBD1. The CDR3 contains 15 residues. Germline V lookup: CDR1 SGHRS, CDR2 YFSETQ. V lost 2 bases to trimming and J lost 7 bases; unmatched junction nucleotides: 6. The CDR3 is CASSLGDRDVEKLFF. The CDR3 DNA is TGCGCCAGCAGCTTAGGGGACAGGGATGTTGAAAAACTGTTTTTT. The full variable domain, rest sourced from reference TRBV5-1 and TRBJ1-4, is KAGVTQTPRYLIKTRGQQVTLSCSPISGHRSVSWYQQTPGQGLQFLFEYFSETQRNKGNFPGRFSGRQFSNSRSEMNVSTLELGDSALYLCASSLGDRDVEKLFFGSGTQLSVL.

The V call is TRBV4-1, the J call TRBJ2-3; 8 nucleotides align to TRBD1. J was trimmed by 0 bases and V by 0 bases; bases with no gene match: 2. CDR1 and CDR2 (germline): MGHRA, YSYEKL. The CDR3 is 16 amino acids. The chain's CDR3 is CASSQDGTGSTDTQYF. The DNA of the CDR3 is TGCGCCAGCAGCCAAGATGGGACAGGCAGCACAGATACGCAGTATTTT.

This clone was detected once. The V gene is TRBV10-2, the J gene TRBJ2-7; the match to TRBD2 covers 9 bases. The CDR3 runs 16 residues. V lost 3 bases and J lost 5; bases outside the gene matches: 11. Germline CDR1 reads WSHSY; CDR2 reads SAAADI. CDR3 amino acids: CASSDPGSGRIHEQYF. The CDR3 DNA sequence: TGCGCCAGCAGTGACCCGGGTAGCGGGAGAATCCACGAGCAGTACTTC.

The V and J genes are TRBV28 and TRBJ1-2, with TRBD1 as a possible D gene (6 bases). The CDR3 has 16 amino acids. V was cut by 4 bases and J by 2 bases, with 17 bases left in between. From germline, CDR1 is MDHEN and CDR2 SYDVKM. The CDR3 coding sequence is TGTGCCAGCAGTTCTCCCCCCGGGACAAACAACTATGGCTACACCTTC. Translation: CASSSPPGTNNYGYTF.

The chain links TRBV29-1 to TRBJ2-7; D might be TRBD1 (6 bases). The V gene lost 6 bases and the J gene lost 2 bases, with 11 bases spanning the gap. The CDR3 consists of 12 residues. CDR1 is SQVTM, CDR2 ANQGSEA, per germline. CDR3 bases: TGCAGCGTGACGGACAGTACCTACGAGCAGTACTTC. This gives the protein CSVTDSTYEQYF.

The CDR3 here is CASSPFQGAYGDQETQYF. The CDR3 bases are TGCGCCAGCAGCCCCTTCCAGGGGGCTTATGGGGACCAAGAGACCCAGTACTTC. The chain recombines TRBV5-1 with TRBJ2-5, with TRBD1 identical over 8 bases. The CDR3 runs to 18 residues. Germline-derived CDR1 and CDR2 are SGHRS and YFSETQ. V was clipped by 4 bases and J by 0 bases; unmatched bases: 14.

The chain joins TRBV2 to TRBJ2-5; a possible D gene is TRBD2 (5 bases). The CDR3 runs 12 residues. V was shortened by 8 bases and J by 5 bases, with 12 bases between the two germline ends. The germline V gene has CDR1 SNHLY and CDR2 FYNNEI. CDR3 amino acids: CASELAPETQYF. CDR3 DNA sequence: TGTGCCAGCGAGCTAGCCCCTGAGACCCAGTACTTC. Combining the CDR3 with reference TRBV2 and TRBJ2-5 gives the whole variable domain EPEVTQTPSHQVTQMGQEVILRCVPISNHLYFYWYRQILGQKVEFLVSFYNNEISEKSEIFDDQFSVERPDGSNFTLKIRSTKLEDSAMYFCASELAPETQYFGPGTRLLVL.

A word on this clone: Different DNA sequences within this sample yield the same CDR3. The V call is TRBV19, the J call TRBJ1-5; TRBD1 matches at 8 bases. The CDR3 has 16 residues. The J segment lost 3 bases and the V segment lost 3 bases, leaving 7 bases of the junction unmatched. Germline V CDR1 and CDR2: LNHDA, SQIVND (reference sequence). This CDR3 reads CASSIGAGGFNQPQHF. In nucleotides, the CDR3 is TGTGCCAGTAGTATCGGGGCAGGGGGCTTCAATCAGCCCCAGCATTTT.

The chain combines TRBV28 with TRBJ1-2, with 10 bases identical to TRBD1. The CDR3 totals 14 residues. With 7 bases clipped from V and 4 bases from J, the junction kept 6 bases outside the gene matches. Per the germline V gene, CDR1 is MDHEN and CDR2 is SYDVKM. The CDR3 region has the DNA TGTGCCAGCACCTCGGACAGGGGGTTCTATGGCTACACCTTC. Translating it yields CASTSDRGFYGYTF.